These 5 T cell receptor beta chains came from one sample sequenced in a study of cytomegalovirus exposure and HLA in healthy donors. Primers: 60 Vbeta forward and 13 Jbeta reverse. Sequencing used immunoSEQ multiplex PCR; TCRdb keeps in-frame clones, though not all of them. The data show about 130,000 clones, roughly 70% seen once. The sample taken for sequencing was PBMCs. Receptor source: a man aged 30-40 years in good health and CMV-seronegative.

This clone is a singleton in its sample. The same CDR3 arises from other DNA sequences in this sample as well. The gene calls are TRBV4-2 and TRBJ2-5, with D perhaps matching TRBD2 (6 bases). CDR3 length: 14 amino acids. Germline CDR1 and CDR2: LGHNA and YNFKEQ. With 0 bases removed from V and 4 bases from J, the gap between germline ends came to 9 bases. Here the CDR3 reads CASSQDSRGETQYF. The CDR3 DNA is TGTGCCAGCAGCCAAGACTCGCGGGGAGAGACCCAGTACTTC.

The V call is TRBV7-8, the J call TRBJ1-2, with D perhaps matching TRBD1 (5 bases). The V gene's germline CDR1 is SGHVS and CDR2 FQNEAQ. The V end lost 8 bases, the J end lost 5 bases, and 30 bases lay between the germline ends. The CDR3 covers 18 residues. The CDR3 region is CASGKRRQGQSIPYGYTF. DNA of the CDR3: TGTGCCAGCGGCAAAAGAAGACAAGGACAATCGATCCCTTATGGCTACACCTTC.

This clone was seen a few times. This chain connects TRBV6-4 to TRBJ2-3; possibly TRBD2 for D (7 bases). The CDR3 is 15 amino acids. Germline CDR1 and CDR2: MRHNA and SNTAGT. V lost 3 bases to trimming and J lost 3 bases, with 13 bases between them. In DNA form, the CDR3 reads TGTGCCAGCAGTGAGGTGGGGGGGCTGACAGATACGCAGTATTTT. Its translation is CASSEVGGLTDTQYF.

The chain combines TRBV7-6 with TRBJ1-6, with 8 bases aligning to TRBD1. After removal of 6 bases from V and 15 bases from J, the junction contained 13 bases not matched to a gene. This CDR3 contains 14 residues. Germline lookup yields CDR1 SGHVS and CDR2 FNYEAQ. The CDR3 sequence: CASSEDRGRRSLHF. As DNA, the CDR3 is TGTGCCAGCAGTGAAGACAGGGGCCGGCGGAGCCTCCACTTT.

The gene calls are TRBV7-3 and TRBJ1-2; no reliable D call. Germline lookup yields CDR1 SGHTA and CDR2 FQGTGA. Trimming removed 4 bases at V and 8 bases at J, with 17 bases between. The CDR3 runs 14 residues. Written as DNA, the CDR3 is TGTGCCAGCAGCTCGTCCAGGCCCCCCGGAGGCTACACCTTC. It specifies CASSSSRPPGGYTF.